This T cell receptor beta chain appears in the sequencing data of a study of blood T cell repertoires in COVID-19 (dated by TCRdb to between 2020 and 2021). With respect to the entire study: Samples covering the acute and convalescent phases of COVID-19 were provided by collaborators in the United States, Italy and Spain. The material from the prospective study consisted of cDNA or gDNA derived from T cells, B-cell-depleted T cells, or PBMCs. Subjects who had been exposed to COVID-19, were actively infected with it, or had recovered from it provided the deeply sampled blood TCRbeta repertoires that made up the dataset. The repertoires were released in a freely available public database intended as a resource for research on the immune response to SARS-CoV-2. The samples were drawn from the first 160 participants of the ongoing ImmuneRACE study and from 950 to 1,500 subjects provided by 6 global collaborators. Sample metadata almost always included a de-identified subject ID, COVID-19 status, age in years and sex. Where HLA class I and class II types were available, the types were taken from metadata supplied by the sample provider, not from assay-based typing. Findings and caveats that apply to the study as a whole: Clinical and demographic metadata were provided uncurated, with the amount varying by source and participant.

After removal of 1 base from V and 5 bases from J, the junction retains 1 base not matched to a gene. The CDR3 covers 15 residues, taking in both the cysteine and the phenylalanine. CDR3 DNA only is kept here, 45 bases in frame from base 1. The germline V gene supplies CDR1 SNHLY and CDR2 FYNNEI. This clone was seen more than once but under ten times. Its antigen is not yet known. Per-nucleotide qualities are absent, and no much larger clonotype sits a single base away. In the prospective study, participants were roughly 18 to 95 years old, resided in about two dozen geographic areas of the United States, and were enrolled through a virtual design. In the prospective study, participants were assigned to cohorts based on the clinical history participants reported in a screening survey and a study questionnaire. In the prospective study, mobile phlebotomists collected whole blood, serum and a nasopharyngeal or oropharyngeal swab from each participant. Over a roughly 2-month period, participants in the prospective study had the option of providing additional blood draws and questionnaires. Before DNA extraction, prospective study blood samples were shipped either frozen or at room temperature.

TCRbeta CDR3 regions were amplified from genomic DNA using the immunoSEQ Assay, a bias-controlled multiplex PCR. In the authors' own workflow: Nucleated cell counts per sample were estimated from amplification of reference gene primers within the assay. To quantify the absolute abundance of each unique TCRbeta CDR3 rearrangement, sequence reads were collapsed and filtered. For each sample, productive Simpson clonality was calculated as the square root of Simpson's diversity index across productive rearrangements. Held by TCRdb, this immuneACCESS table contains in-frame sequences only and omits some clones. Under half of the omission traces to an unresolved V gene where checked; the cause of the rest is unknown. V, J and clone size are those of that table, while D and trimming were read from the DNA. Counted in this sample were roughly 240,000 clones; approximately 85% of them appeared once. The ten largest clones take up around 10% of the sample.

Recombination connected TRBV2 to TRBJ1-6, with 8 bases aligning to TRBD1. The sequenced material came from PBMCs or T cells enriched from blood (not recorded which). The receptor was derived from a woman between 45 and 60 years old with acute COVID-19. The nucleotide sequence is TGTGCCAGCAGTGAAGGGACAGGGCATAATTCACCCCTCCACTTT. Translated, it reads CASSEGTGHNSPLHF.